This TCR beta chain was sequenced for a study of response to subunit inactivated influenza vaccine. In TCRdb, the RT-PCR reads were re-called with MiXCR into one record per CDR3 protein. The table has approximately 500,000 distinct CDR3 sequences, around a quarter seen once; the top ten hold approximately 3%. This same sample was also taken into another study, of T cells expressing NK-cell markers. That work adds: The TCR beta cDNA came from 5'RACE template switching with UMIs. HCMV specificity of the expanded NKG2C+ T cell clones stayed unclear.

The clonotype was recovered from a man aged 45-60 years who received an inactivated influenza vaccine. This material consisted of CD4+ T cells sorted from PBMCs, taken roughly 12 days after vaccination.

In DNA form, the CDR3 reads TGTGCCAGCAGAGACATAACGGCTAATGAAAAACTGTTTTTT. It specifies CASRDITANEKLFF. The chain links TRBV11-2 to TRBJ1-4; D unclear. Germline V gene lookup returns CDR1 SGHAT and CDR2 FQNNGV. There are 14 residues in the CDR3. The ends were cut back, 6 bases at V and 3 bases at J, with 11 bases in the middle.